This T cell receptor (beta chain) was sequenced for a study of OX40 agonist ivuxolimab in advanced cancers. Study-wide points: At 0.1 to 3.0 mg/kg, clonal expansion of CD4+ and CD8+ blood T cells had occurred by week 6. What antigens the expanded peripheral T cells recognized was never established.

Sequencing was performed with immunoSEQ multiplex PCR; in TCRdb, only in-frame clones are kept and a portion is missing. The table has more than 55,000 clones, 88% seen once. Autoimmune disease history or systemic immunosuppression meant exclusion. The CDR3 is 15 residues long. From germline, CDR1 is SGHVS and CDR2 FQNEAQ. Trimming removed 1 base from V and 4 bases from J; junction bases left unmatched: 6. As concerns this clone: Its antigen is not known.

The sample consisted of CD4+ or CD8+ T cells sorted from blood, taken in a trial of the OX40 agonist ivuxolimab. The sequence came from an adult with an advanced solid tumor such as melanoma, head and neck, liver or kidney cancer. The V and J genes are TRBV7-8 and TRBJ1-2; 7 bases line up with TRBD1. CDR3 in amino acids: CASSLGPGTVYGYTF. CDR3 nucleotides: TGTGCCAGCAGCTTAGGCCCCGGGACAGTCTATGGCTACACCTTC.